What follows are 14 T cell receptor beta chains derived from one specimen sequenced in a study of prognosis after radiotherapy for stage I lung cancer. It was by two-round multiplex PCR that TCR beta CDR3 was amplified from genomic DNA. First-round PCR amplification was performed with primers specific to each TRBV and TRBJ gene. TCRdb recomputed calls from the multiplex PCR reads with MiXCR, one row per CDR3 protein. The sample comprises under 13,000 distinct CDR3 sequences, roughly 56% of which are singletons, and 7% to 7.5% rests with the top ten. The specimen was PBMCs, collected before or after stereotactic body radiation therapy (not recorded which). Receptors originate from a donor aged 50 or older with non-small cell lung cancer.

As concerns this clonotype: A much larger clone differs by one base, so this may be a read error. The chain carries TRBV20-1 and TRBJ2-5; D may match TRBD1 or TRBD2 (6 bases each). The CDR3 consists of 13 residues. Trimming took 1 base from V and 4 from J, leaving 10 bases between them. The germline V gene encodes CDR1 DFQATT and CDR2 SNEGSKA (reference sequence). In DNA, the CDR3 is TGCAGTGCTAGAGGGGGGGCCGGAGAGACCCAGTACTTC. Its protein is CSARGGAGETQYF.

In its sample, this clonotype ranks as medium-sized. The chain has TRBV7-9 and TRBJ2-1; 9 positions agree with TRBD2. Per the germline V gene, CDR1 is SEHNR and CDR2 is FQNEAQ (reference sequence). The CDR3 contains 15 residues. The ends lost 5 bases at V and 7 bases at J; junction bases unmatched: 9. DNA of the CDR3: TGTGCCAGCAGCCGCGGGGGGGCCGCGTGGAATGAGCAGTTCTTC. Its translation: CASSRGGAAWNEQFF. The whole variable domain, remainder taken from reference TRBV7-9 and TRBJ2-1, is DTGVSQNPRHKITKRGQNVTFRCDPISEHNRLYWYRQTLGQGPEFLTYFQNEAQLEKSRLLSDRFSAERPKGSFSTLEIQRTEQGDSAMYLCASSRGGAAWNEQFFGPGTRLTVL.

This clonotype is medium-sized (0.01 to 0.1%) within its sample. V and J are TRBV4-2 and TRBJ1-6; tentative D call: TRBD1 (6 bases). Per the germline V gene, CDR1 is LGHNA and CDR2 is YNFKEQ. The length of the CDR3 is 16 residues. Between the trimmed V and J ends, which lost 0 bases and 2 bases, there was a span of 8 bases. CDR3 sequence (DNA): TGTGCCAGCAGCCAAGAACAGGGAGCCTATAATTCACCCCTCCACTTT. Translating gives CASSQEQGAYNSPLHF.

On this clonotype itself: The junction departs from germline at one end; a sequencing error may be responsible. The J gene is TRBJ1-1, the V gene TRBV20-1; D not resolved. The germline V gene has CDR1 DFQATT and CDR2 SNEGSKA (reference sequence). This CDR3 region has 13 residues. CDR3 in amino acids: CSARHPLNTEAFF. The DNA for the CDR3 is TGTAGTGCTCGACATCCCTTGAACACTGAAGCTTTCTTT.

This clonotype has just a few counts. The rearrangement uses TRBV6-1 and TRBJ1-2, with TRBD1 identical over 12 bases. The CDR3 consists of 14 residues. From germline, CDR1 is MNHNS and CDR2 SASEGT. J was trimmed by 8 bases and V by 0 bases; bases with no gene match: 1. The CDR3 protein is CASSEAGTGGGYTF. The CDR3 DNA reads as TGTGCCAGCAGTGAAGCGGGGACAGGGGGCGGCTACACCTTC.

Remarks on this clonotype: Since a far larger clone is one base different, this is likely a read error. This chain uses TRBV6-2 or TRBV6-3 with TRBJ2-7, with unresolved D. Germline lookup yields CDR1 MNHEY and CDR2 SVGEGT. V was shortened by 5 bases and J by 4 bases, with 18 bases between the two germline ends. This CDR3 region has 15 residues. DNA of the CDR3: TGTGCCAGCAGTGAGGTCGAGCTGGAGAGGTACGAGCAGTACTTC. This sequence encodes CASSEVELERYEQYF.

J is TRBJ2-1 and V is TRBV12-3 or TRBV12-4; 8 bases agree with TRBD2. There are 15 residues in the CDR3. V was clipped by 2 bases and J by 8 bases; unmatched bases: 8. The CDR3, as DNA: TGTGCCAGCAGTTTAAGCGGGAGAAGTCGAGATGAGCAGTTCTTC. Amino acid sequence: CASSLSGRSRDEQFF.

The CDR3 region is CASSVPRAPRPNEQFF. The CDR3 DNA sequence: TGTGCCAGCAGCGTACCTAGGGCTCCCCGACCAAATGAGCAGTTCTTC. The chain carries TRBV2 and TRBJ2-1; unclear D gene. V shed 6 bases and J shed 7 bases, with 22 bases lying between them. The CDR3 runs to 16 residues. Germline CDR1 SNHLY, CDR2 FYNNEI.

This clonotype is labeled as medium-sized. The chain employs TRBV4-2 and TRBJ1-5, with D perhaps TRBD1 (5 bases). The germline CDR1 and CDR2 sequences are LGHNA and YNFKEQ. The V gene lost 2 bases and the J gene lost 1 base, with 15 bases spanning the gap. The CDR3 has 17 residues. For the CDR3, the DNA is TGTGCCAGCAGCCAATTCCCCCTCGGGGGGAGCAATCAGCCCCAGCATTTT. Its protein is CASSQFPLGGSNQPQHF.

CDR3 loop: CASSYSSKLWDRGTDTQYF. CDR3 nucleotides: TGTGCCAGCAGTTACTCGAGTAAATTATGGGACAGGGGAACAGATACGCAGTATTTT. The chain recombines TRBV6-2 or TRBV6-3 with TRBJ2-3; TRBD1 aligns across 10 bases. There are 19 residues in the CDR3. The J segment lost 3 bases and the V segment lost 0 bases, leaving 12 bases of the junction unmatched. Germline CDR1 is MNHEY and CDR2 is SVGEGT.

Turning to this clonotype: With a far larger clone one base away, a read error is the likely cause. J is TRBJ2-3 and V is TRBV7-9, with 13 bases identical to TRBD2. Trimming took 7 bases from V and 4 from J; bases not matched to a gene: 8. CDR1 is SEHNR, CDR2 FQNEAQ, per germline (reference sequence). This CDR3 comprises 16 residues. The CDR3 protein is CASIFYGTSGADTQYF. Written as DNA, the CDR3 is TGTGCCAGCATCTTTTACGGGACTAGCGGGGCAGATACGCAGTATTTT.

The chain links TRBV5-8 to TRBJ1-5, with D unresolved. The CDR3 loop spans 14 amino acids. Germline CDR1 reads SGHTS; CDR2 reads YDEGEE. The V and J ends lost 4 bases and 0 bases respectively, with 8 bases between them. The CDR3 reads CASSPYSSNQPQHF. CDR3 nucleotide sequence: TGTGCCAGCAGCCCTTACAGTAGCAATCAGCCCCAGCATTTT.

As regards this clonotype: A far larger clone is one nucleotide away, so this likely arose from a read error. The genes are TRBV6-8 and TRBJ1-2; unclear D gene. The CDR3 is 12 amino acids. From germline, CDR1 is MNHGY and CDR2 SAAAGT. With 9 bases removed from V and 2 bases from J, the gap between germline ends came to 10 bases. In DNA, the CDR3 is TGTGCCAGTCACGGTTCGAACTATGGCTACACCTTC. Residues: CASHGSNYGYTF.

The chain uses TRBV12-3 or TRBV12-4 and TRBJ1-6, with D possibly matching TRBD1 (6 bases). The CDR3 has 12 amino acids. Trimming stripped 5 bases from V and 9 bases from J, with 8 bases between. Written as DNA, the CDR3 is TGTGCCAGCAGTGGGGGGGCTTCACCCCTCCACTTT. As protein: CASSGGASPLHF.